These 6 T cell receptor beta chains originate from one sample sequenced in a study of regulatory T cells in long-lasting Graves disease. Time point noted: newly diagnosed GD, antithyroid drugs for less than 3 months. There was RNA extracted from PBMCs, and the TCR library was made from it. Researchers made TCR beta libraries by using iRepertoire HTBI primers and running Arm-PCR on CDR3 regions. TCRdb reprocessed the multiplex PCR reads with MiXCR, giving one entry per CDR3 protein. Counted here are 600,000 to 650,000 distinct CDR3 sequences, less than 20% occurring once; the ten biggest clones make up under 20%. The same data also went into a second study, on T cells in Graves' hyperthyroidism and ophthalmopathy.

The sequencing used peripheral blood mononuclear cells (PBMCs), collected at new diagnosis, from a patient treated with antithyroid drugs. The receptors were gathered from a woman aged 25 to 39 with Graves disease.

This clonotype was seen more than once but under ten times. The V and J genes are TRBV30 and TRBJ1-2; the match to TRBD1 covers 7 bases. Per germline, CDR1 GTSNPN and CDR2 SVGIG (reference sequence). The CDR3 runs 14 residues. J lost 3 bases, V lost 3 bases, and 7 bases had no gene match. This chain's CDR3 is CAWRATGVHYGYTF. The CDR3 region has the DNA TGTGCCTGGAGGGCTACAGGGGTTCACTATGGCTACACCTTC.

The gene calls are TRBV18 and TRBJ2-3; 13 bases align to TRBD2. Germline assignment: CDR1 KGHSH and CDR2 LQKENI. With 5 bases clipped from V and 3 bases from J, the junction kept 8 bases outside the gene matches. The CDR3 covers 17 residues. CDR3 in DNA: TGTGCCAGCTCATCGCTTCCGGGACTAGCGGGAACAGATACGCAGTATTTT. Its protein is CASSSLPGLAGTDTQYF.

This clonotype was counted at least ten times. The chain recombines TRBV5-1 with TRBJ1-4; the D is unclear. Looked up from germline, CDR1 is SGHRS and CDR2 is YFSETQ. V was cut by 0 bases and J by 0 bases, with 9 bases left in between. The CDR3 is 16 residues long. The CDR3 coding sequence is TGCGCCAGCAGCTTGGCAGGCCCAGCAACTAATGAAAAACTGTTTTTT. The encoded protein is CASSLAGPATNEKLFF.

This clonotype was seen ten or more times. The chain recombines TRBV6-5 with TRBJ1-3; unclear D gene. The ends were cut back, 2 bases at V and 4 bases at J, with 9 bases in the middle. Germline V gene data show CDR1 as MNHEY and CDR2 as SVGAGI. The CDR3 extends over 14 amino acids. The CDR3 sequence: CASSYRQDGNTIYF. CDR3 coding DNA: TGTGCCAGCAGTTACCGCCAGGACGGAAACACCATATATTTT.

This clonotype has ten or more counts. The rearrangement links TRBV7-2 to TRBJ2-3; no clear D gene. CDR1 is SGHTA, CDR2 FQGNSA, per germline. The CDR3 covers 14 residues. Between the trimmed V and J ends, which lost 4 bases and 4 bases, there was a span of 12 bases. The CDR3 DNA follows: TGTGCCAGCAGCTACCTCGAGGTATCAGATACGCAGTATTTT. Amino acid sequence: CASSYLEVSDTQYF.

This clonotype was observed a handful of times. CDR3 in amino acids: CSAPLGGPSTDTQYF. Written as DNA, the CDR3 is TGCAGTGCCCCACTTGGAGGCCCTAGCACAGATACGCAGTATTTT. The chain couples TRBV20-1 to TRBJ2-3, with D tentatively TRBD2 (5 bases). CDR1 is DFQATT, CDR2 SNEGSKA, per germline (reference sequence). The V end was cut by 6 bases, the J end by 0 bases, with 16 bases between. This CDR3 region has 15 residues.